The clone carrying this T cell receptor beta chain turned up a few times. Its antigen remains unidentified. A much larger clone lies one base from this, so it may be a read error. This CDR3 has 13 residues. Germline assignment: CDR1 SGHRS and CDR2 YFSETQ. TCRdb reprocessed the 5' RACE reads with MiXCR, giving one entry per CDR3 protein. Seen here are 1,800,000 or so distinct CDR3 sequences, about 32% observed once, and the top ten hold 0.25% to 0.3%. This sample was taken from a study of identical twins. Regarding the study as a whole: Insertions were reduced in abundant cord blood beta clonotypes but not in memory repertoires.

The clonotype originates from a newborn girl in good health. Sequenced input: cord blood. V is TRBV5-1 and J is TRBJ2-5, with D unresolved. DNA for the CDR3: TGCGCCGGCAGCTTGAACTCCCAAGAGACCCAGTACTTC. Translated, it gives CAGSLNSQETQYF. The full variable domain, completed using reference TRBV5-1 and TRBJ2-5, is KAGVTQTPRYLIKTRGQQVTLSCSPISGHRSVSWYQQTPGQGLQFLFEYFSETQRNKGNFPGRFSGRQFSNSRSEMNVSTLELGDSALYLCAGSLNSQETQYFGPGTRLLVL.